A selection of T cell receptor beta chains follows, all from one sample in a study of T cells in Graves' hyperthyroidism and ophthalmopathy. TCRdb itself ran the multiplex PCR reads through MiXCR, one entry per CDR3 protein. The sample includes about 610,000 distinct CDR3 sequences, around 15% seen only once; the top ten take around 4.1%. The source material was blood. Every receptor here comes from a woman aged 40-49 years with Graves' ophthalmopathy. CDR3s include the opening cysteine and the closing phenylalanine or tryptophan. D genes are given only for firm matches. Clone size appears in some rows only: once, few, many, or a class for an expanded clone.

v_call: TRBV5-1
j_call: TRBJ2-2
d_call: TRBD2
clone_size: .
cdr3_nt: TGCGCCAGCAGCTTGGTTCCTCTAGCGGGAGTTGCCGGGGAGCTGTTTTTT
cdr3_aa: CASSLVPLAGVAGELFF

v_call: TRBV11-1
j_call: TRBJ1-1
d_call: TRBD1
clone_size: few
cdr3_nt: TGTGCCAGCAGCTCTACCGGACAGGGACGGAGTCAAAACACTGAAGCTTTCTTT
cdr3_aa: CASSSTGQGRSQNTEAFF

v_call: TRBV28
j_call: TRBJ1-1
d_call: TRBD1
clone_size: many
cdr3_nt: TGTGCCAGCAGCTCAGGACAGGGTGGCGAAGCTTTCTTT
cdr3_aa: CASSSGQGGEAFF

v_call: TRBV19
j_call: TRBJ1-3
d_call: .
clone_size: many
cdr3_nt: TGTGCCAGTAGTAAGGAGACAAGGACCTCTGGAAACACCATATATTTT
cdr3_aa: CASSKETRTSGNTIYF

v_call: TRBV6-5
j_call: TRBJ2-5
d_call: .
clone_size: .
cdr3_nt: TGTGCCGGCAGTTGGAGGACAGATTCCCAGTACTTC
cdr3_aa: CAGSWRTDSQYF

v_call: TRBV12-3/TRBV12-4
j_call: TRBJ2-2
d_call: TRBD2
clone_size: many
cdr3_nt: TGTGCCAGCAGTCCGGGACTAGCTAGGGGGGAGCTGTTTTTT
cdr3_aa: CASSPGLARGELFF

v_call: TRBV7-8
j_call: TRBJ2-7
d_call: TRBD2
clone_size: many
cdr3_nt: TGTGCCAGCAGCTTAGGGGTGGGGGGACTAGCGGGAGGATCCTACGAGCAGTACTTC
cdr3_aa: CASSLGVGGLAGGSYEQYF

v_call: TRBV3-1
j_call: TRBJ2-7
d_call: TRBD1
clone_size: many
cdr3_nt: TGTGCCAGCAGCCAACAGTACAGGGGGCGAATCAACGAGCAGTACTTC
cdr3_aa: CASSQQYRGRINEQYF

v_call: TRBV29-1
j_call: TRBJ2-7
d_call: TRBD1
clone_size: many
cdr3_nt: TGCAGCGTGGCCGGGACAGGGGCGTCCTACGAGCAGTACTTC
cdr3_aa: CSVAGTGASYEQYF

v_call: TRBV12-3/TRBV12-4
j_call: TRBJ1-1
d_call: TRBD1
clone_size: many
cdr3_nt: TGTGCCAGCAGTTTATCAGGACAGGCCGCGAACACTGAAGCTTTCTTT
cdr3_aa: CASSLSGQAANTEAFF

v_call: TRBV7-2
j_call: TRBJ2-7
d_call: .
clone_size: .
cdr3_nt: TGTGCCAGCAGCTTAGCTACAGGGGGGGTTACCTACGAGCAGTACTTC
cdr3_aa: CASSLATGGVTYEQYF

v_call: TRBV6-5
j_call: TRBJ2-5
d_call: .
clone_size: many
cdr3_nt: TGTGCCAGCAGCACATCCCACCAAGAGACCCAGTACTTC
cdr3_aa: CASSTSHQETQYF

v_call: TRBV7-8
j_call: TRBJ2-2
d_call: .
clone_size: many
cdr3_nt: TGTGCCACGGGGGTAGGGCCAGGGATCTCTTCCGGGGAGCTGTTTTTT
cdr3_aa: CATGVGPGISSGELFF

v_call: TRBV2
j_call: TRBJ2-3
d_call: .
clone_size: .
cdr3_nt: TGTGCCAGCAGTGAATCCGATACGCAGTATTTT
cdr3_aa: CASSESDTQYF

v_call: TRBV6-5
j_call: TRBJ2-2
d_call: .
clone_size: many
cdr3_nt: TGTGCCAGCAGTTCCGTTTCCAGACCCGGGGAGCTGTTTTTT
cdr3_aa: CASSSVSRPGELFF

v_call: TRBV19
j_call: TRBJ2-7
d_call: TRBD2
clone_size: .
cdr3_nt: TGTGCCAGTAGTAGAAGCCTTAGCGGGGAAAACTCCTACGAGCAGTACTTC
cdr3_aa: CASSRSLSGENSYEQYF

v_call: TRBV28
j_call: TRBJ2-5
d_call: .
clone_size: many
cdr3_nt: TGTGCCAGCAGTTTAGGTGGAAGGGATCGGGAGACCCAGTACTTC
cdr3_aa: CASSLGGRDRETQYF

v_call: TRBV6-2/TRBV6-3
j_call: TRBJ1-1
d_call: .
clone_size: few
cdr3_nt: TGTGCCAGCACCTTGGACAGAGCAATGAAAGCTTTCTTT
cdr3_aa: CASTLDRAMKAFF

v_call: TRBV5-1
j_call: TRBJ1-5
d_call: .
clone_size: .
cdr3_nt: TGCGCCAGCAGCCTAGCCGGGACCCCGAGAGAACCCCAGCATTTT
cdr3_aa: CASSLAGTPREPQHF

v_call: TRBV28
j_call: TRBJ1-5
d_call: TRBD1
clone_size: many
cdr3_nt: TGTGCCAGCAGTTCCCTCTGGGACAGAGGATATAGCAATCAGCCCCAGCATTTT
cdr3_aa: CASSSLWDRGYSNQPQHF

v_call: TRBV6-5
j_call: TRBJ2-7
d_call: TRBD2
clone_size: many
cdr3_nt: TGTGCCAGCAAGAGATCCGGGACTACCTCCTACGAGCAGTACTTC
cdr3_aa: CASKRSGTTSYEQYF

v_call: TRBV29-1
j_call: TRBJ1-2
d_call: .
clone_size: many
cdr3_nt: TGCAGCGTTCGCGATAGGTTGGGGGCCGGGAGCTATGGCTACACCTTC
cdr3_aa: CSVRDRLGAGSYGYTF

v_call: TRBV7-3
j_call: TRBJ2-6
d_call: TRBD1
clone_size: .
cdr3_nt: TGTGCCAGCAGCCCCGGACAGGGTGTTCTACCCGGGGCCAACGTCCTGACTTTC
cdr3_aa: CASSPGQGVLPGANVLTF

v_call: TRBV20-1
j_call: TRBJ2-5
d_call: TRBD2
clone_size: many
cdr3_nt: TGCAGTGCATCCCTCTCGGGAGGCCAAGAGACCCAGTACTTC
cdr3_aa: CSASLSGGQETQYF

v_call: TRBV27
j_call: TRBJ1-2
d_call: TRBD1
clone_size: .
cdr3_nt: TGTGCCAGCAGTTTTAGGGACAGGGGTGGCTACACCTTC
cdr3_aa: CASSFRDRGGYTF